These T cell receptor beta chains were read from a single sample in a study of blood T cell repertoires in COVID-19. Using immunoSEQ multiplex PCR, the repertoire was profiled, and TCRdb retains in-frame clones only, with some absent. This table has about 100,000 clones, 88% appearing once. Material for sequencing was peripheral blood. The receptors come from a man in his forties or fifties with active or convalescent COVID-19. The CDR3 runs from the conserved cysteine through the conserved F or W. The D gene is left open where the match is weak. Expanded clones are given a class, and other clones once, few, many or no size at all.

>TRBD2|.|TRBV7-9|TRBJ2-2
TGTGCCAGCACCAATAGCGGGACGGGCGGGGAGCTGTTTTTT
CASTNSGTGGELFF
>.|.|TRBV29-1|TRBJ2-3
TGCAGCGTTGAAGAGTTACTAGCCGGCACAGATACGCAGTATTTT
CSVEELLAGTDTQYF
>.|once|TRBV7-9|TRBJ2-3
TGTGCCAGCAGCTTAGTAGCTGTCACAGATACGCAGTATTTT
CASSLVAVTDTQYF
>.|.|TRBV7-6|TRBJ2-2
TGTGCCAGCAGCTTAGCGGTAGCGGCAAACACCGGGGAGCTGTTTTTT
CASSLAVAANTGELFF
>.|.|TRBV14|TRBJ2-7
TGTGCCAGCAGCCAAGATCGACTTCACTTC
CASSQDRLHF
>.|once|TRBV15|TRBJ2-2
TGTGCCACCAGCAGGCCCACCCAGTCCGGGGAGCTGTTTTTT
CATSRPTQSGELFF
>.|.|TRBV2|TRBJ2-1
TGTGCCAGCAGTGAAGTTGAGAACCGTGAGCAGTTCTTC
CASSEVENREQFF
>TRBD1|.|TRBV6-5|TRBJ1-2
TGTGCCAGCACCGCGGGACAGGGGTTAGGTGGCTACACCTTC
CASTAGQGLGGYTF
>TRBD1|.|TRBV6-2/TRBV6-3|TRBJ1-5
TGTGCCAGCAGTTATGAACAGGGGGCGAATAGCAATCAGCCCCAGCATTTT
CASSYEQGANSNQPQHF
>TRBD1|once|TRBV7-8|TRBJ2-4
TGTGCCAGCAGCTTAGTACGGGACAGGGGGCCGGCCAAAAACATTCAGTACTTC
CASSLVRDRGPAKNIQYF